Below are 22 T cell receptor beta chains sequenced from a single sample in a study of radiation and T cells in renal cell carcinoma (dated by TCRdb to the early 2020s). In light of the paper, this sample's time point label describes: blood 4 weeks post-SBRT, at nephrectomy. The treatment or condition label, read with the paper, signifies: 15 Gy SBRT to primary tumor, nephrectomy 4 weeks later. Library method: the immunoSEQ multiplex PCR assay. TCRdb provides this immuneACCESS table in a form limited to in-frame rearrangements. Some clones are lacking; in checked studies, under half of them reflect an unresolved V gene, and why the rest are absent is not known. Here the sample has 150,000 to 200,000 clones; roughly nine tenths occur a single time. The top ten clonotypes cover over 9% of the sample. The sample here was blood, taken from a patient whose treatment included radiotherapy and nephrectomy. These receptors were collected from a woman aged 45-59 years with renal cell carcinoma.

The chain is built from TRBV10-1 and TRBJ1-2, with no clear D. Trimming took 5 bases from V and 8 from J, leaving 15 bases between them. CDR3 size: 13 residues. Germline CDR1 is WNHNN and CDR2 is SYGVQD (reference sequence). CDR3 sequence (DNA): TGCGCCAGCAGTAAGGACCGAGAAGGGGGCTACACCTTC. This codes for CASSKDREGGYTF.

The V gene is TRBV5-5, the J gene TRBJ1-3, with 8 bases fitting TRBD1. Germline assignment: CDR1 SGHKS and CDR2 YYEKEE (reference sequence). The CDR3 loop spans 15 amino acids. After removal of 4 bases from V and 4 bases from J, the junction contained 7 bases not matched to a gene. CDR3 coding DNA: TGTGCCAGCAGCCCGACAGGGGATCCGGGAAACACCATATATTTT. It yields the protein CASSPTGDPGNTIYF.

The genes are TRBV15 and TRBJ1-4; D ambiguous. CDR1 and CDR2 (germline): LNHNV, YYDKDF (reference sequence). With 0 bases removed from V and 3 bases from J, the gap between germline ends came to 8 bases. This CDR3 region has 15 residues. The CDR3 reads CATSRDRVSNEKLFF. CDR3 DNA: TGTGCCACCAGCAGAGATCGAGTTTCTAATGAAAAACTGTTTTTT.

The chain links TRBV5-1 to TRBJ1-6; 9 bases map to TRBD1. Germline V gene data show CDR1 as SGHRS and CDR2 as YFSETQ. V was clipped by 3 bases and J by 7 bases; unmatched bases: 8. The CDR3 covers 16 residues. The CDR3 loop is CASSSLDRGSNSPLHF. The DNA for the CDR3 is TGCGCCAGCAGCTCCTTGGACAGGGGAAGCAATTCACCCCTCCACTTT. The entire variable domain, with the rest obtained from reference TRBV5-1 and TRBJ1-6, is as follows: KAGVTQTPRYLIKTRGQQVTLSCSPISGHRSVSWYQQTPGQGLQFLFEYFSETQRNKGNFPGRFSGRQFSNSRSEMNVSTLELGDSALYLCASSSLDRGSNSPLHFGNGTRLTVT.

The chain's CDR3 is CASSPARGSTEAFF. In DNA form, the CDR3 reads TGTGCCAGCTCACCAGCCAGGGGAAGCACTGAAGCTTTCTTT. V and J are TRBV18 and TRBJ1-1; TRBD1 is a possible D gene (6 bases). The CDR3 length is 14 residues. V dropped 2 bases and J dropped 4 bases, with 11 bases sitting between them. Looked up from germline, CDR1 is KGHSH and CDR2 is LQKENI.

As regards this clone: Different DNA sequences within this sample yield the same CDR3. The V call is TRBV30, the J call TRBJ1-2, with D hard to call. The CDR3 loop spans 12 amino acids. V was pared by 2 bases and J by 4 bases, with 8 bases between. Per the germline V gene, CDR1 is GTSNPN and CDR2 is SVGIG (reference sequence). The CDR3 DNA reads TGTGCCTGGAGTAGCGGACCCTATGGCTACACCTTC. Translation: CAWSSGPYGYTF.

The chain has TRBV5-1 and TRBJ1-2, with D unclear. Germline V gives CDR1 SGHRS, CDR2 YFSETQ. CDR3 length equals 16 residues. V lost 0 bases and J 1 base, leaving 13 bases between the germline ends. Here the CDR3 reads CASSLDGRVLNYGYTF. In DNA, the CDR3 is TGCGCCAGCAGCTTGGACGGGAGGGTCCTTAACTATGGCTACACCTTC.

This clone was detected a few times. This CDR3 reads CASSLVRGGGTEAFF. As DNA, the CDR3 is TGTGCCAGCAGCTTAGTTCGGGGAGGGGGCACTGAAGCTTTCTTT. This chain links TRBV7-2 with TRBJ1-1; the D gene is possibly TRBD1 (6 bases). The CDR3 covers 15 residues. V was clipped by 1 base and J by 4 bases, with 13 bases between them. Germline V gene lookup returns CDR1 SGHTA and CDR2 FQGNSA.

This sequence joins TRBV11-3 and TRBJ1-5; weak D call: TRBD1 (5 bases). The CDR3 sequence is 15 residues long. V shed 5 bases and J shed 4 bases, with 15 bases lying between them. Germline assignment: CDR1 SGHNT and CDR2 YENEEA. The CDR3 loop is CASSPERGENQPQHF. The CDR3 DNA is TGTGCCAGCAGCCCTGAAAGAGGGGAGAATCAGCCCCAGCATTTT.

CDR3 nucleotides: TGTGCCAGCAGCCTAGGGACAGGGGGCTTGACAGATACGCAGTATTTT. Translation: CASSLGTGGLTDTQYF. This chain uses TRBV5-5 with TRBJ2-3; 12 positions agree with TRBD1. The V and J ends lost 4 bases and 3 bases, in that order; junction bases with no gene match: 6. Germline V gene data show CDR1 as SGHKS and CDR2 as YYEKEE (reference sequence). The CDR3 contains 16 residues.

The V and J genes are TRBV6-1 and TRBJ2-1; D not resolved. The CDR3 runs 12 residues. Per germline, CDR1 MNHNS and CDR2 SASEGT. Trimming pared 1 base from V and 10 bases from J, leaving 8 bases between. CDR3: CASSEDWLEQFF. In nucleotides, the CDR3 is TGTGCCAGCAGTGAAGATTGGCTGGAGCAGTTCTTC.

The chain employs TRBV29-1 and TRBJ2-5; D gene unclear. CDR1 and CDR2 from the germline V gene are SQVTM and ANQGSEA. Trimming shortened V by 4 bases and J by 1 base, and 7 bases separated the two germline ends. This CDR3 is built from 12 residues. The DNA of the CDR3 is TGCAGCGTTGTATCTTCCCAAGAGACCCAGTACTTC. It specifies CSVVSSQETQYF.

The rearrangement links TRBV14 to TRBJ2-4, with TRBD1 as a possible D gene (6 bases). Trimming removed 0 bases at V and 0 bases at J, with 24 bases between. Germline-derived CDR1 and CDR2 are SGHDN and FVKESK. The CDR3 length is 21 residues. CDR3 coding DNA: TGTGCCAGCAGCCAAGATTCGGCGGCAGGGGAACCCCGCATAGCCAAAAACATTCAGTACTTC. Translation: CASSQDSAAGEPRIAKNIQYF. The variable domain in full, with the rest retrieved from reference TRBV14 and TRBJ2-4, is EAGVTQFPSHSVIEKGQTVTLRCDPISGHDNLYWYRRVMGKEIKFLLHFVKESKQDESGMPNNRFLAERTGGTYSTLKVQPAELEDSGVYFCASSQDSAAGEPRIAKNIQYFGAGTRLSVL.

The chain couples TRBV11-2 to TRBJ2-1; tentatively, D is TRBD1 (6 bases). This CDR3 is built from 14 residues. Germline V gene lookup returns CDR1 SGHAT and CDR2 FQNNGV. The V end was cut by 0 bases, the J end by 5 bases, with 8 bases between. CDR3 coding DNA: TGTGCCAGCAGCTTAGAGAGGACAGACAATGAGCAGTTCTTC. It specifies CASSLERTDNEQFF.

This chain uses TRBV18 with TRBJ2-1, with TRBD2 identical over 11 bases. The V segment lost 5 bases and the J segment 7 bases; nucleotides outside the gene matches: 4. The CDR3 extends over 14 amino acids. In germline, CDR1 is KGHSH, CDR2 LQKENI. CDR3 amino acids: CASSSSSGRNEQFF. CDR3 in DNA: TGTGCCAGCTCATCCTCTAGCGGGAGGAATGAGCAGTTCTTC.

The J gene is TRBJ2-1, the V gene TRBV6-4, with 10 positions matching TRBD2. CDR3 length: 15 residues. Germline-derived CDR1 and CDR2 are MRHNA and SNTAGT. Unmatched junction bases numbered 7, after V lost 5 bases and J lost 6 bases. The CDR3 is CASSQSSGGFNEQFF. The CDR3 coding sequence is TGTGCCAGCAGTCAATCTAGCGGGGGATTCAATGAGCAGTTCTTC.

The rearrangement uses TRBV7-9 and TRBJ2-7, with D tentatively TRBD1 (6 bases). Germline V gene sequence: CDR1 SEHNR, CDR2 FQNEAQ (reference sequence). V lost 0 bases, J lost 7 bases, and 10 bases lay in between. The CDR3 consists of 13 residues. CDR3 amino acids: CASSLAGGREQYF. CDR3 DNA sequence: TGTGCCAGCAGCTTAGCAGGGGGAAGGGAGCAGTACTTC.

The chain recombines TRBV7-9 with TRBJ1-1; D gene unclear. V was trimmed by 5 bases and J by 5 bases, leaving 12 bases between them. Germline-derived CDR1 and CDR2 are SEHNR and FQNEAQ (reference sequence). The CDR3 has 13 residues. The CDR3 is CASSTSLVTEAFF. The CDR3 nucleotides are TGTGCCAGCAGCACCTCTTTGGTGACTGAAGCTTTCTTT. Drawing the rest from reference TRBV7-9 and TRBJ1-1, the complete variable domain is DTGVSQNPRHKITKRGQNVTFRCDPISEHNRLYWYRQTLGQGPEFLTYFQNEAQLEKSRLLSDRFSAERPKGSFSTLEIQRTEQGDSAMYLCASSTSLVTEAFFGQGTRLTVV.

J is TRBJ1-1 and V is TRBV7-8; TRBD1 might be the D (5 bases). Trimming stripped 5 bases from V and 5 bases from J, with 15 bases between. The CDR3 is made up of 14 amino acids. CDR1 is SGHVS and CDR2 is FQNEAQ in the germline V gene. The CDR3 nucleotides read TGTGCCAGCAGCCTCACATCTTCAGGGACTGAAGCTTTCTTT. This translates into CASSLTSSGTEAFF.

The CDR3 DNA reads as TGTGCCAGTAGTACGGCGGATACGCAGTATTTT. Residues: CASSTADTQYF. The rearrangement joins TRBV19 to TRBJ2-3; no definite D call. The CDR3 sequence is 11 residues long. The germline V gene encodes CDR1 LNHDA and CDR2 SQIVND (reference sequence). The ends were cut back, 4 bases at V and 6 bases at J, with 5 bases in the middle.

This sequence joins TRBV5-1 and TRBJ1-6; D gene ambiguous. The CDR3 consists of 15 residues. Germline CDR1 SGHRS, CDR2 YFSETQ. V was cut by 0 bases and J by 9 bases, with 13 bases left in between. The CDR3, as DNA: TGCGCCAGCAGCTTGGTCCCCGGGCAAAGTTCACCCCTCCACTTT. This encodes CASSLVPGQSSPLHF.

The chain joins TRBV19 to TRBJ1-4, with D uncertain. V lost 6 bases to trimming and J lost 4 bases, with 6 bases between them. This CDR3 contains 12 residues. CDR1 is LNHDA and CDR2 is SQIVND in the germline V gene (reference sequence). The CDR3 DNA is TGTGCCAGTAGGTTCCTTAATGAAAAACTGTTTTTT. Amino acid sequence: CASRFLNEKLFF. Combining the CDR3 with reference TRBV19 and TRBJ1-4 gives the whole variable domain DGGITQSPKYLFRKEGQNVTLSCEQNLNHDAMYWYRQDPGQGLRLIYYSQIVNDFQKGDIAEGYSVSREKKESFPLTVTSAQKNPTAFYLCASRFLNEKLFFGSGTQLSVL.